This TCR beta chain derives from a study of vaccination effects on CD4 cells after COVID-19 (dated by TCRdb to between 2020 and 2023). At the level of the whole study: In the ViraFEST assay, PBMC were stimulated with viral peptide pools, and TCR sequencing was then used to find antigen-specific CD4+ T cell clonotypes based on their expansion. Across the study, the median time from the second dose to post-vaccine sampling was 72 days (range 14 to 241). Under 2.5 million PBMC per well were cultured with approximately 10 ug/ml peptides in IMDM containing around 5.3% human AB serum, 10 IU/ml IL-2 and gentamicin. SARS-CoV-2 spike-specific CD4+ TCR repertoires were compared before and after mRNA vaccination in COVID-19 convalescent patients and in infection-naive vaccine recipients. The full study included approximately nine COVID-19 convalescent patients and a few SARS-CoV-2-naive healthy vaccine recipients. The Oncomine TCR Beta short-read assay on an Illumina iSeq 100 was used to sequence cultures from other donors in the study.

Library prep was done by the immunoSEQ multiplex PCR assay. DNA from the CD4+ T cells that had been cultured and isolated underwent TCR beta CDR3 sequencing. The authors' analysis ran thus. Non-productive TCR sequences were discarded, and reads were trimmed to the CDR3 region, with only CDR3s of 7 or more amino acids retained. The MANAFEST web app was used to pick out antigen-specific clonotypes by comparing their expansion in peptide wells with that in reference cultures. Positive clones required FDR<0.05 expansion versus reference and all other wells, odds ratio above 5, and frequency above 0.1% in two replicate wells. Clonotypes significantly expanded in SARS-CoV-2 spike wells and in at least one common cold coronavirus spike condition were defined as cross-reactive. Using the stringdist R package, CDR3 similarity was measured by Levenshtein distance, and unrooted trees were constructed with ape in R 3.6.1. What TCRdb holds here is the immuneACCESS table cut down to in-frame rearrangements. Part of the clones is not present; checked against another copy, under half of the missing clones reflect an unresolved V gene, and the others are unexplained. Clone size and V and J calls were adopted from that table, with D and trimming inferred from the DNA. The sample table records tens of thousands of clones; roughly 81% of these occur just once. The ten most abundant clones make up 15% of the sample.

The paper as a whole reports these results and caveats: Among healthy vaccine recipients, nearly all vaccine-induced clones were SARS-CoV-2 mono-reactive, and just 1 of 255 was cross-reactive with common cold coronaviruses. The study was limited by a small number of convalescent patients, and early post-infection timepoints were lacking. At late post-vaccination timepoints, both infection-induced and vaccine-induced clones showed marked clonal contraction, consistent with waning T cell responses.

After less than 13 days of culture, CD4+ T cells were isolated with the EasySep CD4+ T cell isolation kit. Each participant got two doses of an mRNA SARS-CoV-2 vaccine, either BNT162b2 or mRNA-1273. The absence of prior SARS-CoV-2 infection in healthy vaccine recipients was confirmed by negative nucleocapsid antibodies before and after vaccination. Half of the culture medium was replaced with fresh IL-2-containing medium on days 3 and 7. Unless otherwise noted, each peptide stimulation condition was cultured in triplicate wells. Using Ficoll-Paque Plus gradient centrifugation, PBMC were separated from whole blood and then either used fresh or cryopreserved at -140C. The QIAamp micro DNA kit was used to extract genomic DNA from the cultured CD4+ T cells. For CDR1 and CDR2, the germline V gene lists MNHEY and SVGAGI. Taken from cysteine to phenylalanine, the CDR3 has 10 residues. The kept DNA is CDR3 alone, 30 bases in frame from the first base. Deletion took 8 bases off V and 4 bases off J, with a span of 6 bases between the germline ends.

Turning to this clone: The antigen this receptor binds is unknown. Base qualities are not recorded, but no much larger clone differs from it by a single base.

This chain is built from TRBV6-5 and TRBJ2-7; a confident D gene designation cannot be given. This clonotype originated in a human donor who received a COVID-19 vaccine. Source: CD4+ T cells from PBMCs cultured without peptide, taken after COVID-19 vaccination. This receptor has the CDR3 CASREYEQYF. The DNA sequence is given as TGTGCCAGCCGAGAATACGAGCAGTACTTC.